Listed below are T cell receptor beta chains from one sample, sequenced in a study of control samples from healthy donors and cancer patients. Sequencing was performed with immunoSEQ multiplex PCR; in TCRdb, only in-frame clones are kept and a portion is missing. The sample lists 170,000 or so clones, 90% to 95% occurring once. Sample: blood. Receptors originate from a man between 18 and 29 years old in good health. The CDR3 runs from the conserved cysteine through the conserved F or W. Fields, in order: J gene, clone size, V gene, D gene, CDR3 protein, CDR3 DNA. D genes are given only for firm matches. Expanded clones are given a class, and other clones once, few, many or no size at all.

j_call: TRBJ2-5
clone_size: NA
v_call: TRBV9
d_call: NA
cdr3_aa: CASGDSYQETQYF
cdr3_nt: TGTGCCAGCGGCGATAGTTATCAAGAGACCCAGTACTTC

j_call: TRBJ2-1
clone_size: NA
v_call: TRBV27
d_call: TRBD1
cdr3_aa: CASSRGTGNNEQFF
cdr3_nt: TGTGCCAGCAGTAGGGGGACAGGGAACAATGAGCAGTTCTTC

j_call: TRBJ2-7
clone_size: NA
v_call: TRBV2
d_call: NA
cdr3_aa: CASSAGGSSYEQYF
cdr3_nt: TGTGCCAGCAGTGCTGGCGGAAGCTCCTACGAGCAGTACTTC

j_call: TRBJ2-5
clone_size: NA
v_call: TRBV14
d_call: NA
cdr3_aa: CASSQDQRFNRVQETQYF
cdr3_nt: TGTGCCAGCAGCCAAGATCAGCGTTTCAACCGGGTCCAAGAGACCCAGTACTTC

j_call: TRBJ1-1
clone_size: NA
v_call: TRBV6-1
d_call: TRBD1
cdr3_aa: CASSEEELDRLNTEAFF
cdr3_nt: TGTGCCAGCAGTGAAGAGGAGCTGGACAGGCTAAACACTGAAGCTTTCTTT

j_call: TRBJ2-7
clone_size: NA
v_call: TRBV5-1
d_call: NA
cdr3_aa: CASSLEHLGYEQYF
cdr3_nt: TGCGCCAGCAGCTTGGAACACCTGGGCTACGAGCAGTACTTC

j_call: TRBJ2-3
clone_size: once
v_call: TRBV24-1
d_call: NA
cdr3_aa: CATSDLRNFDTDTQYF
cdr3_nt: TGTGCCACCAGTGATTTAAGGAATTTTGACACAGATACGCAGTATTTT

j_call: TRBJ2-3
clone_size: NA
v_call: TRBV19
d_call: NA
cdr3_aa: CASSIQRRTDTQYF
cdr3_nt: TGTGCCAGTAGTATCCAGCGGCGCACAGATACGCAGTATTTT

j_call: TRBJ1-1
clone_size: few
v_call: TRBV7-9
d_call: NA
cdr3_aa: CASRLVNTEAFF
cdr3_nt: TGTGCCAGCAGACTTGTGAACACTGAAGCTTTCTTT

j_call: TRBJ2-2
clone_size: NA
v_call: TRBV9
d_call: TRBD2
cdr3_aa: CASSSPTSGVSDTGELFF
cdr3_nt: TGTGCCAGCAGCTCTCCGACTAGCGGGGTTTCGGACACCGGGGAGCTGTTTTTT

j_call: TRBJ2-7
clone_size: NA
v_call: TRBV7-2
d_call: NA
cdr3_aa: CASSLGVGSYEQYF
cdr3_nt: TGTGCCAGCAGCTTAGGTGTGGGTTCCTACGAGCAGTACTTC

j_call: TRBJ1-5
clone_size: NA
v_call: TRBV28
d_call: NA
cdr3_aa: CASTTTGKGNQPQHF
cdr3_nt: TGTGCCAGCACCACCACAGGAAAGGGCAATCAGCCCCAGCATTTT

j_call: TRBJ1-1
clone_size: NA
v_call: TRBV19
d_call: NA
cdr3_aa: CASSIALQAEAFF
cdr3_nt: TGTGCCAGTAGTATCGCCCTACAGGCTGAAGCTTTCTTT

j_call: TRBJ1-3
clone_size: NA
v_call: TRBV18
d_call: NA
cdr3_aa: CASSRIPGERTGNTIYF
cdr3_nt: TGTGCCAGCTCACGTATCCCGGGCGAGCGAACTGGAAACACCATATATTTT

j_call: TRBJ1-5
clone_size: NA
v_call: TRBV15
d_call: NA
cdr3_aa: CATSSSRNQPQHF
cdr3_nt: TGTGCCACCAGCAGTTCACGAAATCAGCCCCAGCATTTT

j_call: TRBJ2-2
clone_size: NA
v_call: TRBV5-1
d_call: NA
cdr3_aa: CASSLAGGGGELFF
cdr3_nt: TGCGCCAGCAGCTTGGCGGGGGGCGGCGGGGAGCTGTTTTTT

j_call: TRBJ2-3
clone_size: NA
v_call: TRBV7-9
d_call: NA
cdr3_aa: CASSLDRQGTDTQYF
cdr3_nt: TGTGCCAGCAGCTTAGATCGGCAGGGCACAGATACGCAGTATTTT

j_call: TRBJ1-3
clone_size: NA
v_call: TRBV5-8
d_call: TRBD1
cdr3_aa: CASSPQGQPRNTIYF
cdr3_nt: TGTGCCAGCAGCCCCCAGGGACAGCCCCGAAACACCATATATTTT

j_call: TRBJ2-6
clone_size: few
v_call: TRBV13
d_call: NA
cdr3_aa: CASSLGGANVLTF
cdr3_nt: TGTGCCAGCAGCTTAGGCGGGGCCAACGTCCTGACTTTC

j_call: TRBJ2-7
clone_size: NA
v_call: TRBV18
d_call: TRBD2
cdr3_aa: CASSPPNGGINEQYF
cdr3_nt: TGTGCCAGCTCACCACCTAACGGGGGGATCAACGAGCAGTACTTC

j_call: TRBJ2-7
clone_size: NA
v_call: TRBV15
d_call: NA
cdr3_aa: CATSRTRGDSYEQYF
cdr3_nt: TGTGCCACCAGCAGAACTCGCGGGGACTCCTACGAGCAGTACTTC

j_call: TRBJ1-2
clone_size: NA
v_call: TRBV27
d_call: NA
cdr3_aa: CASLEYGQGYGYTF
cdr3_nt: TGTGCCAGCCTCGAATACGGGCAGGGTTATGGCTACACCTTC

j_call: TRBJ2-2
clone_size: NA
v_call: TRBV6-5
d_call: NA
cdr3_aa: CASSRPGGELFF
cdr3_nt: TGTGCCAGCAGTCGCCCGGGAGGGGAGCTGTTTTTT

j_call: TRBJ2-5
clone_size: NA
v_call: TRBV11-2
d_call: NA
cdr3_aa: CASSLVTGHRLQETQYF
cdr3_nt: TGTGCCAGCAGCTTAGTAACTGGACACAGGCTACAAGAGACCCAGTACTTC

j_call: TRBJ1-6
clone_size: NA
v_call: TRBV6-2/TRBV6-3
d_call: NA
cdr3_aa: CASSYPNSPLHF
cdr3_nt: TGTGCCAGCAGTTACCCGAATTCACCCCTCCACTTT

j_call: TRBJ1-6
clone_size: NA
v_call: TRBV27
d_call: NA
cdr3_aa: CASSLTGTHGNNSPLHF
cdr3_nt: TGTGCCAGCAGTCTCACCGGGACTCATGGAAATAATTCACCCCTCCACTTT

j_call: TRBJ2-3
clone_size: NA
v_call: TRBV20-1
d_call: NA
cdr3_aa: CSASPGTHTDTQYF
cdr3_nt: TGCAGTGCTAGTCCAGGGACCCACACAGATACGCAGTATTTT

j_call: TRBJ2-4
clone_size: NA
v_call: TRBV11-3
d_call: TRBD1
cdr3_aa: CASSLDGVGTGGNIQYF
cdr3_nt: TGTGCCAGCAGCTTAGATGGGGTCGGGACAGGGGGTAACATTCAGTACTTC

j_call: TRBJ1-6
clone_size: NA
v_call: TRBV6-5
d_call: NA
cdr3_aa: CASNTGNYNSPLHF
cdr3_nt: TGTGCCAGCAATACAGGGAATTATAATTCACCCCTCCACTTT

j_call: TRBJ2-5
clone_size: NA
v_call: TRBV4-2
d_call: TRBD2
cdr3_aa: CASSQEVWGTGGDQETQYF
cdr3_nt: TGTGCCAGCAGCCAAGAGGTTTGGGGAACGGGGGGGGACCAAGAGACCCAGTACTTC

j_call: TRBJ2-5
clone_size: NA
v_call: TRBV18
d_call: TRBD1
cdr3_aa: CASSDHRGLEETQYF
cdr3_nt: TGTGCCAGCTCGGACCACAGGGGGCTGGAAGAGACCCAGTACTTC

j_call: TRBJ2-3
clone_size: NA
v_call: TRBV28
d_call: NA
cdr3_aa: CASSDTFRTDTQYF
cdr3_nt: TGTGCCAGCAGTGATACTTTTCGCACAGATACGCAGTATTTT

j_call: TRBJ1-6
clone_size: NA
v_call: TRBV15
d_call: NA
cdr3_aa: CATSSRTPNSPLHF
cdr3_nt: TGTGCCACCAGCAGCAGGACACCCAACTCACCCCTCCACTTT

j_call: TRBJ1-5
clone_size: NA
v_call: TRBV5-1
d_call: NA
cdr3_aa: CASSLGSLGTGQPQHF
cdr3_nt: TGCGCCAGCAGCTTAGGAAGTCTCGGCACCGGGCAGCCCCAGCATTTT

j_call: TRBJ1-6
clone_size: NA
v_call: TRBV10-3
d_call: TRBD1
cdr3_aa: CAISGTGGGNSPLHF
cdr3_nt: TGTGCCATCAGTGGAACAGGGGGCGGGAATTCACCCCTCCACTTT

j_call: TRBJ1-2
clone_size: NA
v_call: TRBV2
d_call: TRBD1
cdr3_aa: CASRSLTGINYGYTF
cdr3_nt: TGTGCCAGCAGGTCGCTGACAGGGATTAACTATGGCTACACCTTC

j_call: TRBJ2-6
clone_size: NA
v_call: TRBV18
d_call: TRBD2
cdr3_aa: CASSAITSGLSGANVLTF
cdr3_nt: TGTGCCAGCTCAGCGATCACTAGCGGCCTCTCTGGGGCCAACGTCCTGACTTTC

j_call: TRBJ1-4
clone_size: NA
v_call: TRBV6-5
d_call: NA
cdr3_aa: CASSYSRQGNEKLFF
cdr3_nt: TGTGCCAGCAGTTACTCGAGGCAGGGTAATGAAAAACTGTTTTTT

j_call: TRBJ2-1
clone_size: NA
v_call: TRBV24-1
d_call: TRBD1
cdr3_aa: CATSDSQYGTGEYNEQFF
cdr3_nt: TGTGCCACCAGTGATTCACAATATGGGACAGGGGAATACAATGAGCAGTTCTTC

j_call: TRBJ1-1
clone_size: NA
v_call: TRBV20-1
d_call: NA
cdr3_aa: CSARKSAEAFF
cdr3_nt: TGCAGTGCTAGGAAGAGCGCTGAAGCTTTCTTT

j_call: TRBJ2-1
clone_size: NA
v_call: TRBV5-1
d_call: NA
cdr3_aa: CASSGGALVNEQFF
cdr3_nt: TGCGCCAGCAGCGGGGGGGCCTTGGTCAATGAGCAGTTCTTC

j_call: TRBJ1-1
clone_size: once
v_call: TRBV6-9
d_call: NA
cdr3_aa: CASISQQGNTEAFF
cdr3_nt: TGTGCCAGCATCTCACAACAGGGGAACACTGAAGCTTTCTTT